This T cell receptor (beta chain) was captured in a study of cytotoxic CD8 clonotypes in ibrutinib-treated CLL. For the study at large: Response samples were taken after a median of approximately 11 months on treatment, range 6 to 36. Averaging across samples gave approximately 260,000 productive templates and about 94,000 productive rearrangements.

This clone was seen only a few times. Its antigen remains unidentified. Method: immunoSEQ multiplex PCR; TCRdb's copy keeps in-frame clones and lacks some. The sample shows approximately 90,000 clones, about 74% of them seen only once. This CDR3 is 13 amino acids long. Germline V gene sequence: CDR1 LGHNA, CDR2 YNFKEQ. Losses at the gene ends were 4 bases for V and 7 bases for J; bases not matched to a gene: 5. General observations from the study: Baseline-level clonality went beyond age-matched healthy donors and moved in step with circulating CD8+ T-cell counts.

From cryopreserved PBMCs came about 2 micrograms of genomic DNA used for TCR beta libraries. The specimen comprised PBMCs, sampled after 24 months of ibrutinib treatment. The TCR was taken from a human donor with chronic lymphocytic leukemia. The V call is TRBV4-2, the J call TRBJ1-1, with TRBD1 matching 8 bases. Here the CDR3 DNA reads TGTGCCAGCAGCCTGGACAGGGCGGATGAAGCTTTCTTT. It is translated as CASSLDRADEAFF.